This T cell receptor beta chain was observed in a study of metastatic and nonmetastatic thyroid tumors (dated by TCRdb to between 2020 and 2021). Describing the broader study: For patients with malignant and with benign thyroid disease, the researchers compared repertoires between peripheral blood samples and tumor or nodule tissue samples. The paper's findings and limits, for the study overall: In both blood and tumor samples, TCR beta diversity was reported to be significantly higher in malignant tumors than in benign nodules.

None of the patients had been given any treatment before thyroid surgery. The study retrospectively analysed patient clinical samples collected from the early 2010s to the late 2010s using T-cell receptor beta sequencing. This clone was picked up many times. Its antigen is still unknown. No quality values exist for individual bases; no much larger clone is one base distant. The junction shows trimming of 1 base on V and 3 bases on J, and the gene matches do not reach 3 bases of it. In the germline V gene (reference sequence), CDR1 corresponds to LNHDA and CDR2 to SQIVND. From the cysteine up to the phenylalanine, the CDR3 has a length of 14 residues. Only the CDR3 region is kept as DNA, spanning 42 bases read in frame from base 1. Libraries were prepared through PCR. The data were produced on an Illumina HiSeq 4000. High-throughput sequencing was used to profile the TCR beta-chain CDR3 region of each patient. As for how the authors treated the data: CDR3 differences across clinicopathological groups were used to build a classifier for discriminating distant-metastatic papillary thyroid cancer patients. The Shannon index was used to measure repertoire diversity, and the Morisita-Horn index was used to measure how similar tumor and blood repertoires were. The public sequencing data were trimmed at Q25 with fastp and processed into clonotypes with MiXCR by TCRdb, which kept only in-frame beta chains. Here the V and J calls rest on TCRdb's processing, not on the authors' analysis. Recorded for this sample are over 50,000 clones; 30% of them occurred a single time. The ten top clones hold around 15% of the sample.

This chain is built from TRBV19 and TRBJ2-7, and 7 bases in between align with TRBD2. Sequencing was carried out using blood. This TCR derives from a female donor with papillary thyroid cancer or a benign thyroid nodule (not recorded which). Some clones in this sample may be carry-over from other donors' samples. The base sequence is TGTGCCAGTAGTATAGGCGGGGAGGGCTACGAGCAGTACTTC. Translated, it gives CASSIGGEGYEQYF.